This T cell receptor beta chain was recorded in a study of T cells in Graves' hyperthyroidism and ophthalmopathy. Reasons for excluding patients were uncontrolled infection, other autoimmune disease, pregnancy or lactation. Template material for amplifying TCR beta CDR3 regions consisted of RNA transcripts. With the HTBI primer set, the TCR CDR3 went through a first round of RT-PCR. TCRdb reprocessed the multiplex PCR reads with MiXCR, giving one entry per CDR3 protein. The sample has roughly 630,000 distinct CDR3 sequences, 15% to 19% seen once. Study-wide results and limits: Stable hyperthyroidism was told apart from ophthalmopathy by a model built on 13 V-J features. Peripheral blood also featured most of the thyroid clonotypes expanded above 0.001.

This clonotype was recorded a few times. Its antigen is as yet unknown. This clonotype was sampled from a young woman with Graves' hyperthyroidism. The sample consisted of blood.

The CDR3, as DNA: TGCAGTGCTAGCCAGGGGAGGGAAAAACTGTTTTTT. Its translation: CSASQGREKLFF. The J gene is TRBJ1-4, the V gene TRBV20-1; weak D call: TRBD1 (6 bases). V was cut by 3 bases and J by 8 bases, with 10 bases left in between. The germline gives CDR1 DFQATT, CDR2 SNEGSKA (reference sequence). This CDR3 has 12 amino acids.